These 9 T cell receptor beta chains originate from one sample sequenced in a study of blood T cell repertoires in COVID-19. Generated by immunoSEQ multiplex PCR, the TCRdb table keeps only in-frame clones and is missing some. The table lists 230,000 or so clones, about four fifths of them singletons, with about 3.4% in the top ten. Sequenced: PBMCs or T cells enriched from blood (not recorded which). Receptors were obtained from a man aged 45-65 years who had recovered from COVID-19.

V gene TRBV5-1 combines with J gene TRBJ2-7; tentative D call: TRBD1 (6 bases). Per the germline V gene, CDR1 is SGHRS and CDR2 is YFSETQ. Deletions cut 3 bases from V and 5 bases from J, with 12 bases between. CDR3 length equals 13 residues. The CDR3 region is CASSYRAMDEQYF. In DNA, the CDR3 is TGCGCCAGCAGCTACAGGGCAATGGACGAGCAGTACTTC.

This chain connects TRBV5-1 to TRBJ2-7; 7 bases map to TRBD1. The trim removed 3 bases at V and 6 bases at J, leaving 15 bases unmatched. The CDR3 has 16 residues. CDR1 is SGHRS, CDR2 YFSETQ, per germline. The CDR3 spells CASSSGSRTGRGEQYF. The CDR3 DNA reads TGCGCCAGCAGCTCGGGGTCGAGGACAGGTCGGGGCGAGCAGTACTTC.

The chain combines TRBV5-1 with TRBJ1-3; 8 nucleotides agree with TRBD1. Germline loops: CDR1 SGHRS, CDR2 YFSETQ. The CDR3 has 16 residues. The trim removed 0 bases at V and 1 base at J, leaving 3 bases unmatched. CDR3 protein: CASSLGQGISGNTIYF. The CDR3 nucleotides read TGCGCCAGCAGCTTGGGACAGGGGATTTCTGGAAACACCATATATTTT.

The V call is TRBV3-1 (or the pseudogene TRBV3-2), the J call TRBJ2-1; a possible D gene is TRBD2 (7 bases). V lost 1 base and J 8 bases, leaving 15 bases between the germline ends. The CDR3 is 15 residues long. Germline CDR1 LGHDT, CDR2 YNNKEL (reference sequence). CDR3: CASSQAGVGGDEQFF. In DNA, the CDR3 is TGTGCCAGCAGCCAAGCGGGGGTAGGGGGGGATGAGCAGTTCTTC.

As DNA, the CDR3 is TGCAGCGTTGTCGCTGGGGACAGCCAGCCCCAGCATTTT. Protein product: CSVVAGDSQPQHF. V and J are TRBV29-1 and TRBJ1-5, with 7 nucleotides matching TRBD1. Germline CDR1 is SQVTM and CDR2 is ANQGSEA. The CDR3 contains 13 residues. Trimming removed 4 bases from V and 7 bases from J; junction bases left unmatched: 7.

As regards this clone: The identical CDR3 is also encoded by other nucleotide sequences in the sample. The genes are TRBV7-3 and TRBJ2-2; D unclear. With 4 bases removed from V and 3 bases from J, the gap between germline ends came to 3 bases. The CDR3 has 12 amino acids. Germline lookup yields CDR1 SGHTA and CDR2 FQGTGA. CDR3 region: CASSSDTGELFF. CDR3 DNA: TGTGCCAGCAGCTCCGACACCGGGGAGCTGTTTTTT.

V gene TRBV7-3 combines with J gene TRBJ2-3, with 13 bases fitting TRBD2. The CDR3 totals 15 residues. Germline-derived CDR1 and CDR2 are SGHTA and FQGTGA. J gave up 7 bases and V 4 bases, and 5 bases lay outside the gene matches. CDR3 DNA: TGTGCCAGCAGCTCCGGGACTAGCGGGATAAATACGCAGTATTTT. Translation: CASSSGTSGINTQYF.

V gene TRBV11-3 combines with J gene TRBJ2-1; TRBD1 matches at 7 bases. V was pared by 0 bases and J by 8 bases, with 7 bases of the junction left unmatched. This CDR3 has 15 residues. CDR1 and CDR2 from the germline V gene are SGHNT and YENEEA. DNA of the CDR3: TGTGCCAGCAGCTTAGAAACAGGGGCTACACATGAGCAGTTCTTC. Translation: CASSLETGATHEQFF.

V usage is TRBV15 and J usage is TRBJ1-6, with D tentatively TRBD1 (5 bases). Between the trimmed V and J ends, which lost 3 bases and 9 bases, there was a span of 21 bases. Germline V gene lookup returns CDR1 LNHNV and CDR2 YYDKDF (reference sequence). The CDR3 spans 17 residues. This CDR3 is CATSRMAGGARISPLHF. CDR3 DNA: TGTGCCACCAGCAGGATGGCTGGCGGGGCACGGATTTCACCCCTCCACTTT.